The rows below give T cell receptor beta chains drawn from one sample of a study of blood T cell repertoires in COVID-19. Only in-frame clones appear in the TCRdb table, and some are missing; sequencing was by immunoSEQ multiplex PCR. This table has 120,000 to 150,000 clones, around four fifths appearing once. Sequenced: peripheral blood. These receptors were obtained from a woman aged 40 to 49 with active or convalescent COVID-19. The conserved cysteine and the conserved F or W are not part of the CDR3 here.

v_gene: TRBV7-9
CDR3aa: ASSPSGGGQPQH

v_gene: TRBV11-2
CDR3aa: ASSSTGYYGYT

v_gene: TRBV29-1
CDR3aa: SARTGGLNEQF

v_gene: TRBV6-5
CDR3aa: ASTRQGWSTEAF

v_gene: TRBV19
CDR3aa: ASSTRQGRGYT

v_gene: TRBV5-1
CDR3aa: ASSPEGGRQETQY

v_gene: TRBV10-2
CDR3aa: ASSDVYEQY

v_gene: TRBV14
CDR3aa: ASSPRTVNYGYT

v_gene: TRBV27
CDR3aa: ASSPPGGDTDTQY

v_gene: TRBV2
CDR3aa: ASRSQGLEAF

v_gene: TRBV6-5
CDR3aa: ASSQDYRFTDTQY

v_gene: TRBV6-5
CDR3aa: ASSLSVSSGNTIY

v_gene: TRBV7-9
CDR3aa: ASPLQGAALGTEAF

v_gene: TRBV9
CDR3aa: ASSVGRQTPKNIQY

v_gene: TRBV9
CDR3aa: ASSPDPGLAGGTQY

v_gene: TRBV27
CDR3aa: ASSSSFTGSGYGYT

v_gene: TRBV28
CDR3aa: ASSLRGLGYGYT

v_gene: TRBV28
CDR3aa: ASRAEAYEQY

v_gene: TRBV5-1
CDR3aa: ASSLQAQSSGANVLT

v_gene: TRBV7-7
CDR3aa: ASSLGTPGQGAYEQY

v_gene: TRBV2
CDR3aa: ASSGQGGTGELF

v_gene: TRBV29-1
CDR3aa: SVGTHGSPTGELF

v_gene: TRBV5-1
CDR3aa: ASSSQNTEAF

v_gene: TRBV4-2
CDR3aa: ASSQVSHGGIQETQY

v_gene: TRBV7-2
CDR3aa: ASSLALGLGIAETQY

v_gene: TRBV30
CDR3aa: AWSLAFGGTYGYT

v_gene: TRBV3-1/TRBV3-2
CDR3aa: ASSQPPGTGIPDTQY

v_gene: TRBV5-1
CDR3aa: ASSPRYTTVPKGLSYEQY

v_gene: TRBV19
CDR3aa: ASSATAEDSNGYGYT

v_gene: TRBV2
CDR3aa: ASRPPGLAGGRETQY

v_gene: TRBV9
CDR3aa: ASAGTGPSLYGYT

v_gene: TRBV7-2
CDR3aa: ASSLVAGSTDTQY

v_gene: TRBV4-1
CDR3aa: ASSQDLTGVGGYT